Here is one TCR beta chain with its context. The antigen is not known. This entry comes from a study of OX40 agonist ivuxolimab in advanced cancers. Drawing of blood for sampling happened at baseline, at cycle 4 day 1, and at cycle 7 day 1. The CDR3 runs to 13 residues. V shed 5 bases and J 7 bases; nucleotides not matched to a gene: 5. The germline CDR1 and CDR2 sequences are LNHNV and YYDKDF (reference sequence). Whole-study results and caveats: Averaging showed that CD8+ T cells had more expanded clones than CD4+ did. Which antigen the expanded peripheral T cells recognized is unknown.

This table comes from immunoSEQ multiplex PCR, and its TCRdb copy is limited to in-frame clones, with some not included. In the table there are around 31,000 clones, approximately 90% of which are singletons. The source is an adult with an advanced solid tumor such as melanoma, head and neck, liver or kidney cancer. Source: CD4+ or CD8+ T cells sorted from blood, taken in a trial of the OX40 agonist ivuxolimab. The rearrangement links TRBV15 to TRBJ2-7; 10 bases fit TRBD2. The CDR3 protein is CATSGSGRKEQYF. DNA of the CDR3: TGTGCCACCAGCGGTAGCGGGAGGAAGGAGCAGTACTTC.